One sample yielded the 30 T cell receptor beta chains listed below, sequenced in a study of T cells after somatic rescue of genetic block. The assay was immunoSEQ multiplex PCR, and TCRdb's table has in-frame clones only and misses some. The sample lists 12,000 or so clones, roughly 73% seen once, with 20% in the top ten. Sequencing was carried out using peripheral blood mononuclear cells (PBMCs). These receptor sequences come from a boy younger than 18.

The sample holds one count of this clone. The chain employs TRBV28 and TRBJ2-1; 8 nucleotides match TRBD2. Germline-derived CDR1 and CDR2 are MDHEN and SYDVKM. V lost 4 bases and J lost 7; bases outside the gene matches: 3. CDR3 length equals 13 residues. CDR3 coding DNA: TGTGCCAGCAGTTCGGGCGGGGGGAATGAGCAGTTCTTC. Translation gives CASSSGGGNEQFF.

The rearrangement links TRBV2 to TRBJ2-5; the D gene could be TRBD1 or TRBD2 (5 bases each). From germline, CDR1 is SNHLY and CDR2 FYNNEI. This CDR3 has 11 residues. The ends were cut back, 1 base at V and 11 bases at J, with 8 bases in the middle. The CDR3 is CASSEGGGQYF. DNA of the CDR3: TGTGCCAGCAGTGAAGGGGGCGGGCAGTACTTC.

The table lists this clone with a few counts. The chain couples TRBV19 to TRBJ2-1; D gene uncertain. Trimming removed 0 bases at V and 5 bases at J, with 14 bases between. CDR1 is LNHDA and CDR2 is SQIVND in the germline V gene (reference sequence). The CDR3 contains 16 residues. The CDR3 sequence is CASSIDPLLGNNEQFF. CDR3 in DNA: TGTGCCAGTAGTATAGATCCCCTCCTGGGAAACAATGAGCAGTTCTTC.

The table lists this clone with a few counts. CDR3 sequence: CASSLVRVSGEETQYF. In DNA, the CDR3 is TGTGCCAGCAGCTTAGTACGTGTTAGCGGGGAAGAGACCCAGTACTTC. The V call is TRBV7-8, the J call TRBJ2-5; 8 bases are a match to TRBD2. V shed 1 base, J shed 3 bases, and the junction held 7 bases outside the gene matches. The length of the CDR3 is 16 residues. From germline, CDR1 is SGHVS and CDR2 FQNEAQ.

The chain recombines TRBV7-9 with TRBJ2-5; D might be TRBD1 (6 bases). Germline assignment: CDR1 SEHNR and CDR2 FQNEAQ (reference sequence). V lost 4 bases to trimming and J lost 1 base, with 16 bases between them. CDR3 length equals 16 residues. The CDR3: CASSSPGAPGQETQYF. The CDR3 DNA follows: TGTGCCAGCAGCTCTCCAGGGGCGCCGGGCCAAGAGACCCAGTACTTC.

V is TRBV27 and J is TRBJ2-7, with D perhaps matching TRBD2 (6 bases). Germline V gives CDR1 MNHEY, CDR2 SMNVEV (reference sequence). The CDR3 is made up of 15 amino acids. V lost 5 bases and J 3 bases, leaving 17 bases between the germline ends. The CDR3 nucleotides read TGTGCCAGCAGTCCAACACTCTCGGGGGTCTACGAGCAGTACTTC. Translated, it gives CASSPTLSGVYEQYF.

This chain joins TRBV29-1 and TRBJ2-7; D is unresolved. Trimming removed 4 bases at V and 4 bases at J, with 8 bases between. Germline CDR1 is SQVTM and CDR2 is ANQGSEA. The CDR3 is made up of 11 amino acids. The CDR3 nucleotides read TGCAGCGTTGGGGCCCTTTACGAGCAGTACTTC. This translates into CSVGALYEQYF.

The V call is TRBV12-2, the J call TRBJ1-1; no check of the table's D call, TRBD1, against the DNA was made. TRBV12-2 is reported as a pseudogene. The CDR3 is 16 amino acids. CDR3 sequence: CASRLALGARNTEAFF. The CDR3 DNA sequence: TGTGCAAGTCGCTTAGCTCTGGGGGCCCGGAACACTGAAGCTTTCTTT.

The sample holds a few counts of this clone. The chain is built from TRBV15 and TRBJ1-3; the D gene is possibly TRBD1 (5 bases). The CDR3 runs to 18 residues. Per germline, CDR1 LNHNV and CDR2 YYDKDF (reference sequence). Trimming cost V 6 bases and J 0 bases, with 21 bases left between them. The CDR3 region has the DNA TGTGCCACCAGTGTCCCGCTGGGGGGGGGTATCTCTGGAAACACCATATATTTT. This gives the protein CATSVPLGGGISGNTIYF.

This clone was seen only a few times. The J gene is TRBJ1-1, the V gene TRBV21-1; the table's D call TRBD1 went unverified against the DNA. TRBV21-1 is a documented pseudogene. The CDR3 sequence is 16 residues long. The CDR3 sequence: CASSKPFRGQDTEAFF. DNA for the CDR3: TGTGCCAGCAGCAAACCTTTTAGGGGGCAAGACACTGAAGCTTTCTTT.

V gene TRBV5-1 combines with J gene TRBJ2-3; 7 bases are a match to TRBD1. This CDR3 comprises 16 residues. With 3 bases clipped from V and 3 bases from J, the junction kept 10 bases outside the gene matches. Germline V lookup: CDR1 SGHRS, CDR2 YFSETQ. For the CDR3, the DNA is TGCGCCAGCAGCTCGGTGACAGGGAGAGGGACAGATACGCAGTATTTT. Translating it yields CASSSVTGRGTDTQYF.

This clone is medium-sized (0.01 to 0.1%) by share. Distinct nucleotide sequences in the sample also encode this CDR3. This chain joins TRBV27 and TRBJ1-5; D is unresolved. Trimming cost V 3 bases and J 7 bases, with 7 bases left between them. Germline V gives CDR1 MNHEY, CDR2 SMNVEV (reference sequence). The CDR3 length is 12 residues. CDR3 in amino acids: CASSLTGQPQHF. The CDR3, as DNA: TGTGCCAGCAGTTTGACCGGGCAGCCCCAGCATTTT.

The chain recombines TRBV7-8 with TRBJ2-3, with D uncertain. V was trimmed by 3 bases and J by 2 bases, leaving 15 bases between them. CDR3 size: 16 residues. Germline-derived CDR1 and CDR2 are SGHVS and FQNEAQ. CDR3 in amino acids: CASSFTNRLATDTQYF. CDR3 DNA: TGTGCCAGCAGCTTCACCAACCGACTGGCCACAGATACGCAGTATTTT. Based on the CDR3 plus reference TRBV7-8 and TRBJ2-3, the full variable domain is GAGVSQSPRYKVAKRGQDVALRCDPISGHVSLFWYQQALGQGPEFLTYFQNEAQLDKSGLPSDRFFAERPEGSVSTLKIQRTQQEDSAVYLCASSFTNRLATDTQYFGPGTRLTVL.

The rearrangement links TRBV27 to TRBJ1-1, with 8 nucleotides matching TRBD1. In germline, CDR1 is MNHEY, CDR2 SMNVEV (reference sequence). V shed 3 bases, J shed 0 bases, and the junction held 3 bases outside the gene matches. The CDR3 loop spans 15 amino acids. The DNA of the CDR3 is TGTGCCAGCAGTTTCCGGGACAGGTTGAACACTGAAGCTTTCTTT. As protein: CASSFRDRLNTEAFF.

V gene TRBV19 combines with J gene TRBJ2-5, with 7 bases lining up with TRBD1. Germline V CDR1 and CDR2: LNHDA, SQIVND (reference sequence). V dropped 3 bases and J dropped 4; count of bases not matched to a gene: 8. The CDR3 contains 15 residues. The chain's CDR3 is CASSMEQGWVETQYF. The CDR3 DNA follows: TGTGCCAGTAGTATGGAACAGGGGTGGGTAGAGACCCAGTACTTC.

J is TRBJ1-5 and V is TRBV18; TRBD1 matches 9 bases. After removal of 3 bases from V and 8 bases from J, the junction contained 8 bases not matched to a gene. Germline V lookup: CDR1 KGHSH, CDR2 LQKENI. This CDR3 is built from 15 residues. Here the CDR3 reads CASSPGQGTREPQHF. The CDR3 DNA reads as TGTGCCAGCTCACCCGGACAGGGGACCCGGGAGCCCCAGCATTTT.

V is TRBV28 and J is TRBJ1-6, with TRBD1 matching 8 bases. Germline CDR1 reads MDHEN; CDR2 reads SYDVKM. The CDR3 consists of 15 residues. V lost 4 bases, J lost 7 bases, and 6 bases stayed unmatched. CDR3 loop: CASSSGGGGNSPLHF. The CDR3 DNA follows: TGTGCCAGCAGTTCAGGGGGCGGTGGGAATTCACCCCTCCACTTT.

This clone was counted a few times. The CDR3 DNA reads TGTGCCAGCAGTACCATTTTTCCGGTCCCATCCACAGATACGCAGTATTTT. This sequence encodes CASSTIFPVPSTDTQYF. The chain employs TRBV2 and TRBJ2-3; D is uncertain. CDR1 and CDR2 from the germline V gene are SNHLY and FYNNEI. Trimming removed 5 bases at V and 2 bases at J, with 20 bases between. The CDR3 is 17 residues long.

This chain connects TRBV6-5 to TRBJ1-2; perhaps TRBD1 as D (5 bases). Trimming cost V 0 bases and J 5 bases, with 7 bases left between them. This CDR3 region has 13 residues. The germline V gene encodes CDR1 MNHEY and CDR2 SVGAGI. CDR3 DNA: TGTGCCAGCAGTTACTCCAGGGTATATGGCTACACCTTC. Its translation: CASSYSRVYGYTF.

The chain is built from TRBV5-1 and TRBJ2-1, with 9 bases identical to TRBD2. V lost 0 bases to trimming and J lost 1 base; unmatched junction nucleotides: 8. Germline assignment: CDR1 SGHRS and CDR2 YFSETQ. CDR3 length equals 18 residues. The CDR3 nucleotides are TGCGCCAGCAGCTTGGCCCTAGCGGGAAGGCCTTCCTACAATGAGCAGTTCTTC. Residues: CASSLALAGRPSYNEQFF. The full variable domain, with the rest looked up from reference TRBV5-1 and TRBJ2-1, is KAGVTQTPRYLIKTRGQQVTLSCSPISGHRSVSWYQQTPGQGLQFLFEYFSETQRNKGNFPGRFSGRQFSNSRSEMNVSTLELGDSALYLCASSLALAGRPSYNEQFFGPGTRLTVL.

J is TRBJ2-3 and V is TRBV10-3; possibly TRBD1 for D (6 bases). The ends were cut back, 10 bases at V and 0 bases at J, with 11 bases in the middle. The CDR3 is 13 amino acids. CDR1 is ENHRY and CDR2 is SYGVKD in the germline V gene. In DNA form, the CDR3 reads TGTGCCACCCGGACAGCTAGCACAGATACGCAGTATTTT. Its translation: CATRTASTDTQYF.

The rearrangement links TRBV7-6 to TRBJ2-7; D possibly matches TRBD1 or TRBD2 (6 bases each). Trimming took off 6 bases at V and 6 bases at J, with 15 bases between the two ends. The germline V gene encodes CDR1 SGHVS and CDR2 FNYEAQ. The CDR3 is 13 residues long. CDR3 bases: TGTGCCAGCAGTTATGTACAGGGACTCGAGCAGTACTTC. It specifies CASSYVQGLEQYF. Filled out from reference TRBV7-6 and TRBJ2-7, the complete variable domain reads GAGVSQSPRYKVTKRGQDVALRCDPISGHVSLYWYRQALGQGPEFLTYFNYEAQQDKSGLPNDRFSAERPEGSISTLTIQRTEQRDSAMYRCASSYVQGLEQYFGPGTRLTVT.

This CDR3 is CASSSPSGAQYF. Written as DNA, the CDR3 is TGTGCCAGCAGTTCGCCTTCAGGAGCGCAGTACTTC. The chain carries TRBV6-5 and TRBJ2-7; D remains unclear. The CDR3 is 12 amino acids. Germline CDR1 is MNHEY and CDR2 is SVGAGI. The ends were cut back, 4 bases at V and 9 bases at J, with 13 bases in the middle.

J is TRBJ1-2 and V is TRBV5-4; D not resolved. Looked up from germline, CDR1 is SGHNT and CDR2 is YYREEE (reference sequence). Trimming stripped 0 bases from V and 8 bases from J, with 11 bases between. This CDR3 contains 13 residues. In DNA, the CDR3 is TGTGCCAGCAGCTTGGCTACAAGCGGGGGCTACACCTTC. This translates into CASSLATSGGYTF.

This sequence joins TRBV11-2 and TRBJ2-2, with 14 bases that match TRBD2. V lost 3 bases and J lost 13; bases outside the gene matches: 13. Germline V CDR1 and CDR2: SGHAT, FQNNGV. The CDR3 loop spans 17 amino acids. The CDR3 coding sequence is TGTGCCAGCAGCTTCGCCCGGACTAGCGGGAGGTCGGGTACGCTGTTTTTT. Translation: CASSFARTSGRSGTLFF.

V and J are TRBV5-1 and TRBJ2-5; TRBD2 might be the D (6 bases). The CDR3 runs 13 residues. Germline CDR1 is SGHRS and CDR2 is YFSETQ. V was clipped by 0 bases and J by 4 bases, with 7 bases between them. The CDR3 loop is CASSLVGGETQYF. CDR3 nucleotide sequence: TGCGCCAGCAGCTTGGTCGGGGGAGAGACCCAGTACTTC. Looking up the rest from reference TRBV5-1 and TRBJ2-5 gives the full variable domain: KAGVTQTPRYLIKTRGQQVTLSCSPISGHRSVSWYQQTPGQGLQFLFEYFSETQRNKGNFPGRFSGRQFSNSRSEMNVSTLELGDSALYLCASSLVGGETQYFGPGTRLLVL.

This clone was observed a single time. J is TRBJ1-2 and V is TRBV18; 9 bases line up with TRBD1. Germline V lookup: CDR1 KGHSH, CDR2 LQKENI. The CDR3 is 16 amino acids. Losses at the gene ends were 3 bases for V and 1 base for J; bases not matched to a gene: 6. CDR3 loop: CASSPKPGQGNYGYTF. CDR3 in DNA: TGTGCCAGCTCACCTAAACCGGGACAGGGTAACTATGGCTACACCTTC.

The J gene is TRBJ1-4, the V gene TRBV27; D gene unclear. The CDR3 is 15 residues long. CDR1 and CDR2 from the germline V gene are MNHEY and SMNVEV (reference sequence). V was shortened by 5 bases and J by 3 bases, with 13 bases between the two germline ends. The CDR3 sequence is CASSPMIAANEKLFF. DNA for the CDR3: TGTGCCAGCAGTCCGATGATTGCAGCTAATGAAAAACTGTTTTTT. The full variable domain, with the rest looked up from reference TRBV27 and TRBJ1-4, is EAQVTQNPRYLITVTGKKLTVTCSQNMNHEYMSWYRQDPGLGLRQIYYSMNVEVTDKGDVPEGYKVSRKEKRNFPLILESPSPNQTSLYFCASSPMIAANEKLFFGSGTQLSVL.

The chain is built from TRBV18 and TRBJ1-4; D is uncertain. CDR3 length: 14 amino acids. Germline V gene data show CDR1 as KGHSH and CDR2 as LQKENI. V was cut by 0 bases and J by 7 bases, with 9 bases left in between. Written as DNA, the CDR3 is TGTGCCAGCTCACCACCGGCACTCTCTGAAAAACTGTTTTTT. This translates into CASSPPALSEKLFF.

The rearrangement uses TRBV28 and TRBJ2-5, with TRBD1 as a possible D gene (6 bases). The better agreement between TRBJ2-7 and the DNA end casts doubt on the J call. Germline CDR1 MDHEN, CDR2 SYDVKM. This CDR3 region has 16 residues. The chain's CDR3 is CASSFIPGQGSYEQYF. The CDR3 DNA reads TGTGCCAGCAGTTTTATCCCCGGCCAGGGGTCCTACGAGCAGTACTTC.